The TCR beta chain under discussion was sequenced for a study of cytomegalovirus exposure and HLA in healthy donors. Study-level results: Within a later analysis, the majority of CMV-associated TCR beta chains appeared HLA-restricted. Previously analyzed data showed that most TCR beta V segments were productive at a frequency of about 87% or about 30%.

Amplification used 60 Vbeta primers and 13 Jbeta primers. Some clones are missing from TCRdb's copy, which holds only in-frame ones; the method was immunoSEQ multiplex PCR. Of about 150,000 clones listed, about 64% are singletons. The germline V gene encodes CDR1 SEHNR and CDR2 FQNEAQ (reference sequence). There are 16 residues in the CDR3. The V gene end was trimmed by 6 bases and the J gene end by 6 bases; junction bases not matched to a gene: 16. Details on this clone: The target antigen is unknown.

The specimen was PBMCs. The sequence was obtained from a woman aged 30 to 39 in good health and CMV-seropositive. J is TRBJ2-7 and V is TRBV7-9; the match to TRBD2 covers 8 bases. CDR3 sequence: CASRPGAGGLHREQYF. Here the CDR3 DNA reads TGTGCCAGCAGACCTGGGGCGGGGGGTCTCCACCGCGAGCAGTACTTC.